A single sample gave rise to the 29 T cell receptor beta chains below, sequenced in a study of human T cells and chemical hapten exposure. TCRdb analysed the RACE reads with MiXCR anew, one entry per CDR3 protein. The sample lists roughly 90,000 distinct CDR3 sequences, nearly 10% occurring once. Described time point: pre-sensitization, week 0. The treatment: therapeutic diphenylcyclopropenone sensitization with weekly scalp DPC. Sequences were derived from whole blood, sampled in connection with sensitization to the hapten diphenylcyclopropenone (DPC). The receptors were sampled from a middle-aged woman with alopecia areata. Some clones in this sample may be carry-over from other donors' samples.

The table lists this clonotype with a few counts. The chain recombines TRBV5-1 with TRBJ1-4; 7 positions match TRBD1. This CDR3 contains 14 residues. Germline-derived CDR1 and CDR2 are SGHRS and YFSETQ. V dropped 5 bases and J dropped 5; count of bases not matched to a gene: 6. CDR3 sequence: CASSFGQDNEKLFF. In nucleotides, the CDR3 is TGCGCCAGCAGTTTCGGACAGGACAATGAAAAACTGTTTTTT.

Ten or more counts support this clonotype. The chain combines TRBV19 with TRBJ1-5, with a weak D call TRBD1 (5 bases). Trimming took off 11 bases at V and 9 bases at J, with 11 bases between the two ends. In germline, CDR1 is LNHDA, CDR2 SQIVND (reference sequence). This CDR3 has 10 amino acids. The CDR3 DNA reads as TGTGCCCTTGGGGACCCGCCCCAGCATTTT. Amino acids: CALGDPPQHF.

V gene TRBV6-2 or TRBV6-3 combines with J gene TRBJ2-7, with 8 positions matching TRBD1. Germline CDR1 and CDR2: MNHEY and SVGEGT. J lost 6 bases, V lost 2 bases, and 9 bases had no gene match. This CDR3 has 15 residues. CDR3 bases: TGTGCCAGCAGTTACGGCGGCAGGGGGCTGGTCGAGCAGTACTTC. Encoded protein: CASSYGGRGLVEQYF.

The rearrangement joins TRBV7-2 to TRBJ2-7; D perhaps matches TRBD2 (7 bases). CDR1 SGHTA and CDR2 FQGNSA come from the germline V gene. This CDR3 is built from 14 residues. The V and J ends lost 5 bases and 0 bases respectively, with 11 bases between them. The CDR3 sequence is CASSTGGRSYEQYF. CDR3 bases: TGTGCCAGCAGCACCGGGGGGCGCTCCTACGAGCAGTACTTC.

At least ten counts were recorded for this clonotype. The V gene is TRBV5-1, the J gene TRBJ1-1; TRBD1 is a possible D gene (5 bases). The CDR3 spans 15 residues. With 4 bases removed from V and 2 bases from J, the gap between germline ends came to 15 bases. Germline lookup yields CDR1 SGHRS and CDR2 YFSETQ. CDR3 region: CASSPEARVNTEAFF. In DNA form, the CDR3 reads TGCGCCAGCAGCCCAGAAGCCAGGGTTAACACTGAAGCTTTCTTT.

Many counts were recorded for this clonotype. The chain joins TRBV7-2 to TRBJ2-1; TRBD1 aligns across 8 bases. This CDR3 comprises 16 residues. Losses at the gene ends were 4 bases for V and 5 bases for J; bases not matched to a gene: 10. In germline, CDR1 is SGHTA, CDR2 FQGNSA. The CDR3 loop reads CASSSRQGYWDNEQFF. The DNA of the CDR3 is TGTGCCAGCAGCTCCCGACAGGGGTATTGGGACAATGAGCAGTTCTTC.

V is TRBV12-3 or TRBV12-4 and J is TRBJ2-1, with unresolved D. V was cut by 6 bases and J by 2 bases, with 17 bases left in between. The CDR3 extends over 16 amino acids. The CDR3 loop reads CASRPADLGPYNEQFF. For the CDR3, the DNA is TGTGCCAGCAGGCCGGCCGACTTGGGCCCCTACAATGAGCAGTTCTTC.

This clonotype was detected ten times or more. V gene TRBV6-5 combines with J gene TRBJ1-4; 7 bases are a match to TRBD1. The CDR3 covers 16 residues. Germline lookup yields CDR1 MNHEY and CDR2 SVGAGI. After removal of 5 bases from V and 5 bases from J, the junction contained 11 bases not matched to a gene. The CDR3 reads CASSPDTGEYNEKLFF. The CDR3 nucleotides read TGTGCCAGCAGTCCAGATACAGGGGAGTACAATGAAAAACTGTTTTTT.

This clonotype has just a few counts. This chain connects TRBV5-1 to TRBJ2-3; no clear D gene. The CDR3 extends over 15 amino acids. Looked up from germline, CDR1 is SGHRS and CDR2 is YFSETQ. Trimming stripped 3 bases from V and 2 bases from J, with 13 bases between. CDR3: CASSYNPSSTDTQYF. Written as DNA, the CDR3 is TGCGCCAGCAGCTATAACCCCTCCTCCACAGATACGCAGTATTTT.

A note on this clonotype: Germline is not matched at one junction end, which may reflect a read error. The gene calls are TRBV7-7 and TRBJ2-5, with D possibly matching TRBD1 (6 bases). This CDR3 spans 15 amino acids. The germline CDR1 and CDR2 sequences are SSHAT and FNYEAQ (reference sequence). The CDR3 sequence is CASSLGGSFQETQYF. The CDR3 DNA reads TGTGCTAGCAGCTTAGGGGGTTCCTTCCAAGAGACCCAGTACTTC. The complete variable domain, with remaining parts taken from reference TRBV7-7 and TRBJ2-5, reads GAGVSQSPRYKVTKRGQDVTLRCDPISSHATLYWYQQALGQGPEFLTYFNYEAQPDKSGLPSDRFSAERPEGSISTLTIQRTEQRDSAMYRCASSLGGSFQETQYFGPGTRLLVL.

This clonotype was detected many times. The V gene is TRBV7-2, the J gene TRBJ2-1; either TRBD1 or TRBD2 may fit D (5 bases each). Germline CDR1 reads SGHTA; CDR2 reads FQGNSA. CDR3 length: 16 amino acids. Trimming took off 5 bases at V and 7 bases at J, with 21 bases between the two ends. CDR3 DNA: TGTGCCAGCAGCCAGTTCAGAGGGGTTTTTTTAAATGAGCAGTTCTTC. Protein sequence: CASSQFRGVFLNEQFF.

The table lists this clonotype with many counts. V usage is TRBV28 and J usage is TRBJ2-7, with D possibly matching TRBD1 (6 bases). The V end was cut by 5 bases, the J end by 11 bases, with 16 bases between. Germline CDR1 and CDR2: MDHEN and SYDVKM. CDR3 size: 12 residues. CDR3 DNA sequence: TGTGCCAGCAGTCCACTACAGGGTGTGGAGTACTTC. This gives the protein CASSPLQGVEYF.

This clonotype was seen at least ten times. This chain links TRBV7-2 with TRBJ2-4; tentatively, D is TRBD1 (5 bases). The CDR3 runs 17 residues. V lost 0 bases and J lost 1, with 13 bases in between. Germline V CDR1 and CDR2: SGHTA, FQGNSA. The CDR3 loop is CASSLAFRGYAKNIQYF. CDR3 nucleotides: TGTGCCAGCAGCTTAGCTTTTAGGGGCTATGCCAAAAACATTCAGTACTTC.

The table lists this clonotype with a few counts. This chain connects TRBV11-2 to TRBJ1-2; D is undetermined. The V gene's germline CDR1 is SGHAT and CDR2 FQNNGV. The CDR3 loop spans 9 amino acids. V was cut by 11 bases and J by 3 bases, with 4 bases left in between. CDR3 nucleotides: TGTGCCGTGGACTATGGCTACACCTTC. Its protein product is CAVDYGYTF. The complete variable domain, with remaining parts taken from reference TRBV11-2 and TRBJ1-2, reads EAGVAQSPRYKIIEKRQSVAFWCNPISGHATLYWYQQILGQGPKLLIQFQNNGVVDDSQLPKDRFSAERLKGVDSTLKIQPAKLEDSAVYLCAVDYGYTFGSGTRLTVV.

This clonotype came up many times. The V and J genes are TRBV10-3 and TRBJ2-2, with 11 bases that match TRBD2. This CDR3 comprises 16 residues. Germline loops: CDR1 ENHRY, CDR2 SYGVKD. With 5 bases clipped from V and 0 bases from J, the junction kept 2 bases outside the gene matches. The CDR3, as DNA: TGTGCCATCAGTTCTAGCGGGGGGACGAACACCGGGGAGCTGTTTTTT. Translating gives CAISSSGGTNTGELFF.

This clonotype was found many times. The chain joins TRBV3-1 to TRBJ1-2; TRBD1 might be the D (5 bases). The CDR3 spans 12 residues. Germline CDR1 LGHDT, CDR2 YNNKEL (reference sequence). The V gene lost 4 bases and the J gene lost 6 bases, with 9 bases spanning the gap. CDR3 amino acids: CASSPGYNGYTF. The CDR3 DNA reads as TGTGCCAGCAGCCCAGGGTATAATGGCTACACCTTC.

This clonotype was observed a few times. The chain couples TRBV10-3 to TRBJ1-1, with D possibly TRBD1 on 6 matching bases. The CDR3 loop spans 12 amino acids. V lost 6 bases and J 4 bases, leaving 9 bases between the germline ends. From germline, CDR1 is ENHRY and CDR2 SYGVKD. The CDR3 protein is CAIRAQGTEAFF. The DNA for the CDR3 is TGTGCCATCAGGGCACAGGGCACTGAAGCTTTCTTT.

In its sample, this clonotype was seen a few times. The V call is TRBV4-1, the J call TRBJ2-7, with no clear D. CDR1 and CDR2 from the germline V gene are MGHRA and YSYEKL. This CDR3 is built from 13 residues. V lost 1 base and J lost 3, with 7 bases in between. CDR3 DNA: TGCGCCAGCAGCCAAGGACACTACTACGAGCAGTACTTC. The encoded protein is CASSQGHYYEQYF.

Ten or more counts support this clonotype. The DNA of the CDR3 is TGCAGTGCTAGGTATCAGGGTTATAGCAATCAGCCCCAGCATTTT. Translated, it gives CSARYQGYSNQPQHF. The rearrangement joins TRBV20-1 to TRBJ1-5; tentative D call: TRBD1 (5 bases). Germline-derived CDR1 and CDR2 are DFQATT and SNEGSKA (reference sequence). Trimming took off 3 bases at V and 0 bases at J, with 12 bases between the two ends. The CDR3 is 15 amino acids.

This clonotype was recorded many times. The gene calls are TRBV3-1 and TRBJ2-7, with 10 bases aligning to TRBD1. V was pared by 3 bases and J by 4 bases, with 3 bases of the junction left unmatched. The CDR3 totals 14 residues. The germline CDR1 and CDR2 sequences are LGHDT and YNNKEL (reference sequence). The CDR3 DNA reads TGTGCCAGCAGCCATTGGGACAGGGGTTACGAGCAGTACTTC. Protein product: CASSHWDRGYEQYF.

This clonotype occurred a few times. CDR3 amino acids: CASSSTGGDYGYTF. DNA for the CDR3: TGCGCCAGCAGCTCGACAGGGGGAGACTATGGCTACACCTTC. The rearrangement joins TRBV5-1 to TRBJ1-2; 9 bases are a match to TRBD1. Germline V gene sequence: CDR1 SGHRS, CDR2 YFSETQ. Trimming cost V 3 bases and J 3 bases; bases outside gene matches: 3. This CDR3 region has 14 residues. Full variable domain (outside the CDR3, taken from reference TRBV5-1 and TRBJ1-2): KAGVTQTPRYLIKTRGQQVTLSCSPISGHRSVSWYQQTPGQGLQFLFEYFSETQRNKGNFPGRFSGRQFSNSRSEMNVSTLELGDSALYLCASSSTGGDYGYTFGSGTRLTVV.

This clonotype appeared many times. The rearrangement links TRBV6-2 or TRBV6-3 to TRBJ1-2; 11 bases align to TRBD1. The CDR3 consists of 15 residues. V was pared by 5 bases and J by 4 bases, with 6 bases of the junction left unmatched. CDR1 is MNHEY, CDR2 SVGEGT, per germline. The CDR3 loop is CASSRDRGDFYGYTF. The CDR3 nucleotides are TGTGCCAGCAGTCGGGACAGGGGGGACTTCTATGGCTACACCTTC.

This clonotype was counted between two and nine times. The chain links TRBV19 to TRBJ2-2; a weak D match, TRBD2 (6 bases). The CDR3 has 16 residues. Germline lookup yields CDR1 LNHDA and CDR2 SQIVND (reference sequence). V was pared by 1 base and J by 1 base, with 10 bases between. The CDR3 here is CASSIVAVQNTGELFF. CDR3 nucleotides: TGTGCCAGTAGTATAGTAGCGGTCCAGAACACCGGGGAGCTGTTTTTT.

This clonotype was picked up many times. The chain is built from TRBV20-1 and TRBJ2-6; D not resolved. Germline V gives CDR1 DFQATT, CDR2 SNEGSKA (reference sequence). The CDR3 covers 13 residues. V was shortened by 6 bases and J by 2 bases, with 8 bases between the two germline ends. This CDR3 is CSASHPGANVLTF. The CDR3 bases are TGCAGTGCGAGTCACCCTGGGGCCAACGTCCTGACTTTC.

Regarding this clonotype: Possible read error: a much larger clone is one base away. The chain couples TRBV7-9 to TRBJ2-7, with no clear D. Germline CDR1 SEHNR, CDR2 FQNEAQ (reference sequence). CDR3 length: 14 amino acids. V gave up 7 bases and J gave up 5 bases, with 18 bases separating them. The CDR3 region is CASIPWAKPNEQYF. For the CDR3, the DNA is TGTGCCAGCATCCCATGGGCCAAACCCAACGAGCAGTACTTC.

The sample holds many counts of this clonotype. The genes are TRBV2 and TRBJ1-1, with 7 bases matching TRBD1. The CDR3 has 13 amino acids. The germline CDR1 and CDR2 sequences are SNHLY and FYNNEI. J was trimmed by 5 bases and V by 9 bases; bases with no gene match: 9. The CDR3 DNA sequence: TGTGCCAGTGCCGGGCAGGGGGGGACTGAAGCTTTCTTT. It codes for CASAGQGGTEAFF.

The rearrangement uses TRBV7-2 and TRBJ2-5; D is unclear. Germline CDR1 and CDR2: SGHTA and FQGNSA. This CDR3 region has 15 residues. The V and J ends lost 5 bases and 2 bases respectively, with 15 bases between them. CDR3 residues: CASSPRVTGQETQYF. The CDR3 nucleotides read TGTGCCAGCAGCCCCCGGGTAACGGGTCAAGAGACCCAGTACTTC. The complete variable domain, with remaining parts taken from reference TRBV7-2 and TRBJ2-5, reads GAGVSQSPSNKVTEKGKDVELRCDPISGHTALYWYRQSLGQGLEFLIYFQGNSAPDKSGLPSDRFSAERTGGSVSTLTIQRTQQEDSAVYLCASSPRVTGQETQYFGPGTRLLVL.

This clonotype has ten or more counts. The chain employs TRBV19 and TRBJ2-2; 10 nucleotides match TRBD1. With V trimmed by 7 bases and J by 4 bases, 6 bases remained unmatched. The CDR3 runs to 15 residues. The germline V gene encodes CDR1 LNHDA and CDR2 SQIVND (reference sequence). The CDR3 region is CASNDRGQGTGELFF. As DNA, the CDR3 is TGTGCCAGTAACGACAGGGGGCAGGGCACCGGGGAGCTGTTTTTT.

This clonotype has at least ten counts. This chain connects TRBV9 to TRBJ1-2; D not certain. This CDR3 is built from 12 residues. Germline V CDR1 and CDR2: SGDLS, YYNGEE. Between the trimmed V and J ends, which lost 6 bases and 7 bases, there was a span of 13 bases. The CDR3: CASNDGEAGYTF. CDR3 sequence (DNA): TGTGCCAGCAACGACGGGGAGGCTGGCTACACCTTC. The full variable domain, rest sourced from reference TRBV9 and TRBJ1-2, is DSGVTQTPKHLITATGQRVTLRCSPRSGDLSVYWYQQSLDQGLQFLIQYYNGEERAKGNILERFSAQQFPDLHSELNLSSLELGDSALYFCASNDGEAGYTFGSGTRLTVV.